These 15 T cell receptor beta chains were all obtained from the same sample, sequenced in a study of shared clonotypes between healthy human individuals. The protocol was immunoSEQ multiplex PCR, while the TCRdb copy is restricted to in-frame clones and leaves out a portion. The table lists approximately 2.5 million clones, about 92% of them singletons. What was sequenced was naive CD4+ T cells sorted from blood. Subset described: CD45RA+ positively selected. These receptors all stem from a young man in good health.

The V gene is TRBV5-5, the J gene TRBJ2-2; no definite D call. The CDR3 is made up of 17 amino acids. The germline V gene encodes CDR1 SGHKS and CDR2 YYEKEE (reference sequence). Trimming pared 2 bases from V and 1 base from J, leaving 15 bases between. CDR3 sequence (DNA): TGTGCCAGCAGCTTTTATTGGCTAGTTATGAACACCGGGGAGCTGTTTTTT. This sequence encodes CASSFYWLVMNTGELFF. The full variable domain, its missing parts supplied by reference TRBV5-5 and TRBJ2-2, is DAGVTQSPTHLIKTRGQQVTLRCSPISGHKSVSWYQQVLGQGPQFIFQYYEKEERGRGNFPDRFSARQFPNYSSELNVNALLLGDSALYLCASSFYWLVMNTGELFFGEGSRLTVL.

This chain connects TRBV2 to TRBJ2-1, with 7 bases that match TRBD2. Per germline, CDR1 SNHLY and CDR2 FYNNEI. Trimming at V came to 6 bases and at J to 9 bases, leaving 5 bases not matched to a gene. CDR3 length: 12 residues. The CDR3 reads CASSPERGEQFF. The DNA of the CDR3 is TGTGCCAGCAGCCCAGAGCGGGGTGAGCAGTTCTTC.

J is TRBJ1-2 and V is TRBV5-4; 8 bases map to TRBD1. V shed 4 bases, J shed 4 bases, and the junction held 6 bases outside the gene matches. The germline gives CDR1 SGHNT, CDR2 YYREEE (reference sequence). The CDR3 extends over 14 amino acids. The CDR3 loop reads CASSVPGQVYGYTF. CDR3 sequence (DNA): TGTGCCAGCAGCGTACCGGGACAGGTCTATGGCTACACCTTC. The full variable domain, in which reference TRBV5-4 and TRBJ1-2 provide the parts outside the CDR3, is ETGVTQSPTHLIKTRGQQVTLRCSSQSGHNTVSWYQQALGQGPQFIFQYYREEENGRGNFPPRFSGLQFPNYSSELNVNALELDDSALYLCASSVPGQVYGYTFGSGTRLTVV.

The chain joins TRBV7-9 to TRBJ2-5; the match to TRBD1 covers 8 bases. CDR1 is SEHNR and CDR2 is FQNEAQ in the germline V gene (reference sequence). The CDR3 loop spans 14 amino acids. V lost 4 bases, J lost 6 bases, and 7 bases stayed unmatched. CDR3 protein: CASSSDRASKTQYF. In DNA, the CDR3 is TGTGCCAGCAGCTCGGACAGGGCTTCGAAGACCCAGTACTTC. Looking up the rest from reference TRBV7-9 and TRBJ2-5 gives the full variable domain: DTGVSQNPRHKITKRGQNVTFRCDPISEHNRLYWYRQTLGQGPEFLTYFQNEAQLEKSRLLSDRFSAERPKGSFSTLEIQRTEQGDSAMYLCASSSDRASKTQYFGPGTRLLVL.

This CDR3 is CASSLGGTNQKAQYF. The CDR3, as DNA: TGTGCCAGCAGCTTAGGGGGGACCAACCAGAAGGCGCAGTATTTT. The J gene is TRBJ2-3, the V gene TRBV7-9; either TRBD1 or TRBD2 may fit D (5 bases each). Germline-derived CDR1 and CDR2 are SEHNR and FQNEAQ (reference sequence). Trimming stripped 1 base from V and 10 bases from J, with 18 bases between. The CDR3 runs to 15 residues. The entire variable domain, with the rest obtained from reference TRBV7-9 and TRBJ2-3, is as follows: DTGVSQNPRHKITKRGQNVTFRCDPISEHNRLYWYRQTLGQGPEFLTYFQNEAQLEKSRLLSDRFSAERPKGSFSTLEIQRTEQGDSAMYLCASSLGGTNQKAQYFGPGTRLTVL.

The V gene is TRBV19, the J gene TRBJ1-2; TRBD1 agrees at 7 bases. The V gene end was trimmed by 7 bases and the J gene end by 7 bases; junction bases not matched to a gene: 6. The germline V gene encodes CDR1 LNHDA and CDR2 SQIVND (reference sequence). There are 12 residues in the CDR3. The CDR3 sequence: CASKRSGGGYTF. DNA for the CDR3: TGTGCCAGTAAACGGTCAGGGGGTGGCTACACCTTC.

This clone was counted once. The V call is TRBV5-4, the J call TRBJ2-1, with 7 bases identical to TRBD2. Trimming cost V 4 bases and J 4 bases; bases outside gene matches: 5. The CDR3 is made up of 14 amino acids. The germline V gene has CDR1 SGHNT and CDR2 YYREEE (reference sequence). The CDR3 sequence is CASSPGGGYNEQFF. CDR3 in DNA: TGTGCCAGCAGCCCGGGAGGAGGATACAATGAGCAGTTCTTC. Drawing the rest from reference TRBV5-4 and TRBJ2-1, the complete variable domain is ETGVTQSPTHLIKTRGQQVTLRCSSQSGHNTVSWYQQALGQGPQFIFQYYREEENGRGNFPPRFSGLQFPNYSSELNVNALELDDSALYLCASSPGGGYNEQFFGPGTRLTVL.

This chain's CDR3 is CASSLGRVSTGELFF. As DNA, the CDR3 is TGTGCCAGCAGCCTTGGGAGGGTATCGACCGGGGAGCTGTTTTTT. The V and J genes are TRBV6-1 and TRBJ2-2, with 7 bases aligning to TRBD2. CDR1 MNHNS and CDR2 SASEGT come from the germline V gene. The CDR3 consists of 15 residues. The V and J ends lost 6 bases and 5 bases, in that order; junction bases with no gene match: 9.

The chain has TRBV2 and TRBJ2-6, with 12 nucleotides matching TRBD1. This CDR3 contains 19 residues. V shed 9 bases and J 1 base; nucleotides not matched to a gene: 13. CDR1 SNHLY and CDR2 FYNNEI come from the germline V gene. The CDR3, as DNA: TGTGCCAGGACTAATATTCCGGGACAGGGGGCTTCTGGGGCCAACGTCCTGACTTTC. It yields the protein CARTNIPGQGASGANVLTF.

The chain employs TRBV7-3 and TRBJ2-3; 13 bases map to TRBD2. CDR3 length equals 19 residues. Germline lookup yields CDR1 SGHTA and CDR2 FQGTGA. The V segment lost 0 bases and the J segment 2 bases; nucleotides outside the gene matches: 8. The CDR3 coding sequence is TGTGCCAGCAGCTTAACGCAGGGGACTAGCGGGGCCCTCACAGATACGCAGTATTTT. This sequence encodes CASSLTQGTSGALTDTQYF.

Comment on this clone: Other DNA sequences in the sample encode the same CDR3. The rearrangement links TRBV18 to TRBJ2-7, with a weak D call TRBD2 (5 bases). The length of the CDR3 is 12 residues. Trimming shortened V by 3 bases and J by 2 bases, and 5 bases separated the two germline ends. Germline CDR1 reads KGHSH; CDR2 reads LQKENI. The CDR3 spells CASSPEAYEQYF. For the CDR3, the DNA is TGTGCCAGCTCACCGGAGGCCTACGAGCAGTACTTC.

The rearrangement joins TRBV6-5 to TRBJ1-2, with D maybe TRBD1 (6 bases). CDR3 length equals 15 residues. Germline lookup yields CDR1 MNHEY and CDR2 SVGAGI. Trimming stripped 7 bases from V and 2 bases from J, with 17 bases between. The CDR3 nucleotides are TGTGCCAGCACCTTCGACAGGACCCGAAACTATGGCTACACCTTC. This gives the protein CASTFDRTRNYGYTF.

The rearrangement uses TRBV11-2 and TRBJ2-2; 11 positions match TRBD1. The CDR3 extends over 16 amino acids. Germline values: CDR1 SGHAT, CDR2 FQNNGV. The J segment lost 6 bases and the V segment lost 7 bases, leaving 10 bases of the junction unmatched. CDR3 residues: CASNRRGQGVSGELFF. The CDR3 DNA reads TGTGCCAGCAACCGCCGGGGACAGGGGGTCTCCGGGGAGCTGTTTTTT.

The chain is built from TRBV7-6 and TRBJ2-2; 10 bases are shared with TRBD2. V was pared by 7 bases and J by 7 bases, with 6 bases of the junction left unmatched. This CDR3 has 14 amino acids. Per the germline V gene, CDR1 is SGHVS and CDR2 is FNYEAQ. The CDR3 sequence is CASTSGSVNGELFF. CDR3 DNA: TGTGCCAGCACTAGCGGGAGTGTGAACGGGGAGCTGTTTTTT. Supplemented by reference TRBV7-6 and TRBJ2-2, the full variable domain reads GAGVSQSPRYKVTKRGQDVALRCDPISGHVSLYWYRQALGQGPEFLTYFNYEAQQDKSGLPNDRFSAERPEGSISTLTIQRTEQRDSAMYRCASTSGSVNGELFFGEGSRLTVL.

Regarding this clone: The sample carries other DNA sequences with the same CDR3. The chain employs TRBV30 and TRBJ1-6, with D unclear. The germline V gene has CDR1 GTSNPN and CDR2 SVGIG (reference sequence). The CDR3 has 14 amino acids. Trimming pared 1 base from V and 0 bases from J, leaving 4 bases between. The CDR3 nucleotides are TGTGCCTGGAGTGCTAGCTCCTATAATTCACCCCTCCACTTT. This translates into CAWSASSYNSPLHF.